The next 31 T cell receptor beta chains were all read from a single sample in a study of T-cell reconstitution after alpha-beta-depleted transplantation in children. Unique molecular identifiers featured in how the TCRbeta library was prepared. One entry per CDR3 protein, called by TCRdb with MiXCR from the PCR reads. The sample records 250,000 to 300,000 distinct CDR3 sequences, 9.9% being singletons. The sequenced sample was PBMCs from the stem cell graft donor, obtained from the stem cell graft. These TCRs come from a human donor who donated a stem cell graft to a child with SCID.

This clonotype was seen ten or more times. The chain combines TRBV5-1 with TRBJ2-2; no clear D gene. V lost 4 bases and J lost 1, with 14 bases in between. The CDR3 totals 16 residues. Per germline, CDR1 SGHRS and CDR2 YFSETQ. The CDR3: CASSVKTQWNTGELFF. As DNA, the CDR3 is TGCGCCAGCAGCGTAAAAACACAGTGGAACACCGGGGAGCTGTTTTTT.

V usage is TRBV2 and J usage is TRBJ2-5, with D unclear. Germline V gene lookup returns CDR1 SNHLY and CDR2 FYNNEI. Trimming removed 7 bases from V and 6 bases from J, with 9 bases in between. This CDR3 spans 11 amino acids. CDR3 coding DNA: TGTGCCAGCACCTTGAGCAAGACCCAGTACTTC. Its protein product is CASTLSKTQYF.

This chain uses TRBV5-1 with TRBJ2-1, with TRBD1 matching 9 bases. Germline V gives CDR1 SGHRS, CDR2 YFSETQ. V gave up 4 bases and J gave up 2 bases; unmatched junction bases: 7. This CDR3 is 16 amino acids long. CDR3 nucleotides: TGCGCCAGCAGCGGGGGAGGACAGGGGACCTACAATGAGCAGTTCTTC. Translation: CASSGGGQGTYNEQFF.

Only a few counts were recorded for this clonotype. The gene calls are TRBV10-2 and TRBJ2-2; a possible D gene is TRBD1 (6 bases). This CDR3 comprises 13 residues. Deletions cut 7 bases from V and 5 bases from J, with 11 bases between. Germline V gene lookup returns CDR1 WSHSY and CDR2 SAAADI. CDR3 residues: CASNRVETGELFF. The CDR3 coding sequence is TGCGCCAGCAACAGGGTGGAGACCGGGGAGCTGTTTTTT.

This clonotype appeared a few times. Here the CDR3 reads CASSDSLYTQYF. The CDR3 DNA reads as TGCGCCAGCAGTGACAGTCTCTATACGCAGTATTTT. This chain connects TRBV5-1 to TRBJ2-3; perhaps TRBD1 as D (5 bases). V was cut by 5 bases and J by 7 bases, with 11 bases left in between. The CDR3 totals 12 residues. Germline values: CDR1 SGHRS, CDR2 YFSETQ.

This clonotype was counted only a few times. The CDR3 DNA reads as TGTGCCATCAGCTGGACTATCAGCACAGATACGCAGTATTTT. It encodes CAISWTISTDTQYF. V and J are TRBV10-3 and TRBJ2-3; TRBD2 might be the D (6 bases). Germline V CDR1 and CDR2: ENHRY, SYGVKD. This CDR3 region has 14 residues. The ends were cut back, 6 bases at V and 0 bases at J, with 10 bases in the middle.

This clonotype appeared a few times. V usage is TRBV2 and J usage is TRBJ1-1, with D hard to call. Trimming removed 1 base from V and 7 bases from J, with 7 bases in between. The CDR3 sequence is 12 residues long. Germline lookup yields CDR1 SNHLY and CDR2 FYNNEI. The CDR3 loop is CASSEEADEAFF. In DNA, the CDR3 is TGTGCCAGCAGTGAAGAGGCGGATGAAGCTTTCTTT.

The V gene is TRBV3-1, the J gene TRBJ2-7; D might be TRBD1 or TRBD2, each matching 5 bases. CDR3 length: 14 residues. Germline V gives CDR1 LGHDT, CDR2 YNNKEL (reference sequence). The V and J ends lost 2 bases and 3 bases respectively, with 11 bases between them. For the CDR3, the DNA is TGTGCCAGCAGCCAACAGGGACCGATCTACGAGCAGTACTTC. Protein product: CASSQQGPIYEQYF.

The chain links TRBV20-1 to TRBJ1-2; D unclear. From germline, CDR1 is DFQATT and CDR2 SNEGSKA (reference sequence). The CDR3 is 13 residues long. V lost 3 bases, J lost 2 bases, and 10 bases lay in between. In nucleotides, the CDR3 is TGCAGTGCTAGTTTACAGTCGAACTATGGCTACACCTTC. It yields the protein CSASLQSNYGYTF.

This clonotype was seen at least ten times. This sequence joins TRBV13 and TRBJ2-3; TRBD1 might be the D (6 bases). The length of the CDR3 is 13 residues. From germline, CDR1 is PRHDT and CDR2 FYEKMQ (reference sequence). V lost 5 bases, J lost 4 bases, and 10 bases lay in between. DNA for the CDR3: TGTGCCAGCAGCGTAAACAGGGCAGATACGCAGTATTTT. This gives the protein CASSVNRADTQYF.

This clonotype was seen more than once but under ten times. This chain joins TRBV12-3 or TRBV12-4 and TRBJ1-1, with 9 bases identical to TRBD1. There are 18 residues in the CDR3. After removal of 6 bases from V and 5 bases from J, the junction contained 19 bases not matched to a gene. The CDR3 here is CASSFKDRQGVLGTEAFF. The CDR3 DNA sequence: TGTGCCAGCAGCTTTAAGGATAGACAGGGGGTCTTGGGGACTGAAGCTTTCTTT.

This clonotype has only a few counts. The chain recombines TRBV7-9 with TRBJ1-5, with unresolved D. The V end lost 1 base, the J end lost 5 bases, and 6 bases lay between the germline ends. The CDR3 runs to 13 residues. CDR1 is SEHNR, CDR2 FQNEAQ, per germline (reference sequence). The CDR3 region is CASSLDSDQPQHF. CDR3 sequence (DNA): TGTGCCAGCAGCTTAGACTCCGATCAGCCCCAGCATTTT.

This clonotype has just a few counts. V and J are TRBV5-5 and TRBJ2-1; TRBD2 matches 11 bases. Germline values: CDR1 SGHKS, CDR2 YYEKEE (reference sequence). The CDR3 runs to 17 residues. Unmatched junction bases numbered 10, after V lost 0 bases and J lost 8 bases. CDR3: CASSLALAGGGEDEQFF. Written as DNA, the CDR3 is TGTGCCAGCAGCTTGGCCCTAGCGGGGGGCGGAGAGGATGAGCAGTTCTTC.

This clonotype was observed a handful of times. This chain connects TRBV29-1 to TRBJ1-5; 8 positions match TRBD1. J gave up 4 bases and V 4 bases, and 3 bases lay outside the gene matches. CDR1 is SQVTM and CDR2 is ANQGSEA in the germline V gene. CDR3 length equals 13 residues. The CDR3, as DNA: TGCAGCGTTGGACAGGGGCTAAATCAGCCCCAGCATTTT. It codes for CSVGQGLNQPQHF.

V and J are TRBV18 and TRBJ2-2; perhaps D is TRBD1 or TRBD2 (6 bases each). Germline assignment: CDR1 KGHSH and CDR2 LQKENI. V was trimmed by 6 bases and J by 0 bases, leaving 17 bases between them. The CDR3 has 17 residues. In DNA form, the CDR3 reads TGTGCCAGCTCGCGGAACACAGGGACTCCGAACACCGGGGAGCTGTTTTTT. It encodes CASSRNTGTPNTGELFF. The variable domain in full, with the rest retrieved from reference TRBV18 and TRBJ2-2, is NAGVMQNPRHLVRRRGQEARLRCSPMKGHSHVYWYRQLPEEGLKFMVYLQKENIIDESGMPKERFSAEFPKEGPSILRIQQVVRGDSAAYFCASSRNTGTPNTGELFFGEGSRLTVL.

This clonotype was detected a few times. This rearrangement joins TRBV5-6 to TRBJ2-1; 9 nucleotides match TRBD1. The CDR3 totals 15 residues. Trimming cost V 0 bases and J 3 bases; bases outside gene matches: 1. The germline V gene has CDR1 SGHDT and CDR2 YYEEEE. The CDR3 DNA reads TGTGCCAGCAGCTTGGGGACAGGGGACTACAATGAGCAGTTCTTC. Translating it yields CASSLGTGDYNEQFF.

The V call is TRBV5-1, the J call TRBJ2-3; perhaps TRBD2 as D (6 bases). This CDR3 spans 14 amino acids. The ends were cut back, 2 bases at V and 6 bases at J, with 13 bases in the middle. Per germline, CDR1 SGHRS and CDR2 YFSETQ. CDR3 sequence reads: CASSFGGTGDTQYF. As DNA, the CDR3 is TGCGCCAGCAGCTTTGGAGGGACGGGGGATACGCAGTATTTT.

V and J are TRBV5-1 and TRBJ2-3, with 14 bases lining up with TRBD2. V lost 4 bases and J lost 2; bases outside the gene matches: 6. CDR1 SGHRS and CDR2 YFSETQ come from the germline V gene. The CDR3 is 17 amino acids. CDR3 amino acids: CASSPGLAGVNTDTQYF. CDR3 sequence (DNA): TGCGCCAGCAGCCCGGGACTAGCGGGGGTAAACACAGATACGCAGTATTTT.

This clonotype was detected only a few times. The V and J genes are TRBV14 and TRBJ2-7; no clear D gene. V was trimmed by 2 bases and J by 3 bases, leaving 8 bases between them. The CDR3 is 13 residues long. Germline CDR1 and CDR2: SGHDN and FVKESK. The chain's CDR3 is CASSQNVFYEQYF. CDR3 DNA: TGTGCCAGCAGCCAAAATGTCTTCTACGAGCAGTACTTC. Complete variable domain (other parts from reference TRBV14 and TRBJ2-7): EAGVTQFPSHSVIEKGQTVTLRCDPISGHDNLYWYRRVMGKEIKFLLHFVKESKQDESGMPNNRFLAERTGGTYSTLKVQPAELEDSGVYFCASSQNVFYEQYFGPGTRLTVT.

This clonotype was picked up a small number of times. This chain connects TRBV20-1 to TRBJ1-5; D gene ambiguous. Per the germline V gene, CDR1 is DFQATT and CDR2 is SNEGSKA (reference sequence). The CDR3 spans 13 residues. The V end was cut by 6 bases, the J end by 2 bases, with 11 bases between. CDR3 residues: CSARSGGNQPQHF. The CDR3 DNA reads TGCAGTGCCAGGTCTGGGGGCAATCAGCCCCAGCATTTT.

The chain employs TRBV20-1 and TRBJ1-2, with D possibly matching TRBD1 (6 bases). This CDR3 contains 13 residues. Trimming took 0 bases from V and 8 from J, leaving 13 bases between them. Germline assignment: CDR1 DFQATT and CDR2 SNEGSKA (reference sequence). This chain's CDR3 is CSARDKWGLGYTF. As DNA, the CDR3 is TGCAGTGCTAGAGACAAATGGGGGCTCGGCTACACCTTC.

The CDR3 loop reads CASIGAGETGELFF. Here the CDR3 DNA reads TGTGCCAGTATCGGAGCTGGGGAAACCGGGGAGCTGTTTTTT. The chain links TRBV19 to TRBJ2-2; no firm D call. The germline gives CDR1 LNHDA, CDR2 SQIVND (reference sequence). The CDR3 totals 14 residues. With 7 bases removed from V and 5 bases from J, the gap between germline ends came to 14 bases.

This clonotype is a singleton in its sample. One end of the junction varies from germline; a read error may be responsible. V and J are TRBV2 and TRBJ2-1; 10 nucleotides align to TRBD2. Germline CDR1 SNHLY, CDR2 FYNNEI. The CDR3 spans 14 residues. The CDR3 here is CARSVASGGSEQFF. For the CDR3, the DNA is TGTGCCAGAAGTGTGGCTAGCGGGGGAAGTGAGCAGTTCTTC. The full variable domain, with the rest looked up from reference TRBV2 and TRBJ2-1, is EPEVTQTPSHQVTQMGQEVILRCVPISNHLYFYWYRQILGQKVEFLVSFYNNEISEKSEIFDDQFSVERPDGSNFTLKIRSTKLEDSAMYFCARSVASGGSEQFFGPGTRLTVL.

This clonotype was seen repeatedly, ten times or more. J is TRBJ2-7 and V is TRBV15; D gene uncertain. The CDR3 has 14 amino acids. Germline CDR1 is LNHNV and CDR2 is YYDKDF (reference sequence). V was cut by 2 bases and J by 1 base, with 9 bases left in between. The CDR3 DNA is TGTGCCACCAGCAGATACCCAGGATCCTACGAGCAGTACTTC. This codes for CATSRYPGSYEQYF. Full variable domain (outside the CDR3, taken from reference TRBV15 and TRBJ2-7): DAMVIQNPRYQVTQFGKPVTLSCSQTLNHNVMYWYQQKSSQAPKLLFHYYDKDFNNEADTPDNFQSRRPNTSFCFLDIRSPGLGDTAMYLCATSRYPGSYEQYFGPGTRLTVT.

This clonotype was seen at least ten times. J is TRBJ2-7 and V is TRBV20-1, with 8 nucleotides matching TRBD1. Germline CDR1 is DFQATT and CDR2 is SNEGSKA (reference sequence). CDR3 length: 13 residues. The trim removed 5 bases at V and 5 bases at J, leaving 8 bases unmatched. In DNA form, the CDR3 reads TGCAGTGCTGCTTCGACAGGGGTCCACGAGCAGTACTTC. This encodes CSAASTGVHEQYF.

This clonotype came up a few times. The chain couples TRBV11-2 to TRBJ1-2; tentatively, D is TRBD1 (5 bases). There are 14 residues in the CDR3. The germline V gene has CDR1 SGHAT and CDR2 FQNNGV. V was cut by 5 bases and J by 5 bases, with 15 bases left in between. CDR3 coding DNA: TGTGCCAGCAGCCCCGGGGGACTCACATATGGCTACACCTTC. It encodes CASSPGGLTYGYTF.

This clonotype was found a few times. This rearrangement joins TRBV11-1 to TRBJ2-5; possible D gene TRBD2, 6 bases. Germline V gene lookup returns CDR1 SGHAT and CDR2 FQDESV (reference sequence). The CDR3 consists of 17 residues. Trimming stripped 8 bases from V and 1 base from J, with 23 bases between. The CDR3 spells CASRLGVSQGRQETQYF. In DNA, the CDR3 is TGTGCCAGCCGACTAGGCGTTAGCCAAGGCCGCCAAGAGACCCAGTACTTC.

In this sample, this clonotype turned up a few times. The genes are TRBV12-5 and TRBJ2-1; weak D call: TRBD1 (6 bases). The V gene's germline CDR1 is LGHNT and CDR2 FRNRAP. The V and J ends lost 1 base and 1 base respectively, with 11 bases between them. The CDR3 covers 16 residues. The CDR3 protein is CASGLGVDSSYNEQFF. CDR3 nucleotide sequence: TGTGCTAGTGGTTTGGGGGTGGACAGTTCCTACAATGAGCAGTTCTTC. The whole variable domain, filled in from reference TRBV12-5 and TRBJ2-1, reads DARVTQTPRHKVTEMGQEVTMRCQPILGHNTVFWYRQTMMQGLELLAYFRNRAPLDDSGMPKDRFSAEMPDATLATLKIQPSEPRDSAVYFCASGLGVDSSYNEQFFGPGTRLTVL.

This clonotype has at least ten counts. This chain uses TRBV28 with TRBJ1-5; a possible D gene is TRBD1 (5 bases). The ends were cut back, 1 base at V and 4 bases at J, with 17 bases in the middle. Germline V gives CDR1 MDHEN, CDR2 SYDVKM. CDR3 length: 17 residues. DNA for the CDR3: TGTGCCAGCAGTTTATCCACAGGTTTGTTGGGGAATCAGCCCCAGCATTTT. Translated, it gives CASSLSTGLLGNQPQHF. Complete variable domain (other parts from reference TRBV28 and TRBJ1-5): DVKVTQSSRYLVKRTGEKVFLECVQDMDHENMFWYRQDPGLGLRLIYFSYDVKMKEKGDIPEGYSVSREKKERFSLILESASTNQTSMYLCASSLSTGLLGNQPQHFGDGTRLSIL.

In this sample, this clonotype turned up many times. This chain uses TRBV7-9 with TRBJ2-1; TRBD2 matches 9 bases. CDR1 and CDR2 (germline): SEHNR, FQNEAQ (reference sequence). The CDR3 loop spans 17 amino acids. The V gene end was trimmed by 0 bases and the J gene end by 0 bases; junction bases not matched to a gene: 3. Written as DNA, the CDR3 is TGTGCCAGCAGCTTAGCCCAAGCGGGGGGCTCCTACAATGAGCAGTTCTTC. It translates to CASSLAQAGGSYNEQFF.

This clonotype has a handful of counts. The V and J genes are TRBV2 and TRBJ2-7; possibly TRBD2 for D (6 bases). V was cut by 6 bases and J by 6 bases, with 12 bases left in between. The CDR3 consists of 12 residues. CDR1 is SNHLY, CDR2 FYNNEI, per germline. The CDR3 DNA sequence: TGTGCCAGCAGACAAAGACTAGGCGAGCAGTACTTC. This encodes CASRQRLGEQYF.